The rows below give T cell receptor beta chains drawn from one sample of a study of cytotoxic CD8 clonotypes in ibrutinib-treated CLL. Sequenced by immunoSEQ multiplex PCR; TCRdb stores in-frame clones only, minus some. The table shows some 200,000 clones, with more than 70% occurring only once. Source: PBMCs, taken after 12 months of ibrutinib treatment. The receptors were gathered from a human donor with chronic lymphocytic leukemia. Each CDR3 is given without its conserved first and last residue.

ASSLVSGWNYGYT,TRBJ1-2,13,TRBV11-2
ASSSRDRGLNEQY,TRBJ2-7,13,TRBV28
ASSQAGLYSNQPQH,TRBJ1-5,14,TRBV4-1
ASSRTPLAGGFNEQY,TRBJ2-7,15,TRBV11-2
ATSLDRNTEAF,TRBJ1-1,11,TRBV15
ASRDKTANTGELF,TRBJ2-2,13,TRBV9
ASSYSALGTDTQY,TRBJ2-3,13,TRBV6-5
ASSRSPGGPGNTIY,TRBJ1-3,14,TRBV11-2
ASSLPKRQAGNEQF,TRBJ2-1,14,TRBV7-9
ATSRGPAGGTF,TRBJ1-1,11,TRBV15
SVEDLQALNTEAF,TRBJ1-1,13,TRBV29-1
ASSELAGGPGELF,TRBJ2-2,13,TRBV2
AWTSGGARPITGELF,TRBJ2-2,15,TRBV30
SAVRMTEAF,TRBJ1-1,9,TRBV20-1
ASSRSGRLAGTSYEQY,TRBJ2-7,16,TRBV5-4
ASSQEWGRSGEQY,TRBJ2-7,13,TRBV4-2
ASSGTTGANVLT,TRBJ2-6,12,TRBV6-6
ASSLVGMSYNEQF,TRBJ2-1,13,TRBV11-3
ASSKCSGYGYT,TRBJ1-2,11,TRBV21-1
ASSVVGLAAQETQY,TRBJ2-5,14,TRBV9
ASRPGPAEGTIY,TRBJ1-3,12,TRBV9
ASRRGDLTDTQY,TRBJ2-3,12,TRBV2
ASSFSARENEKLF,TRBJ1-4,13,TRBV5-1
ASSFSQAYGYT,TRBJ1-2,11,TRBV27
AISDETGSLPQQY,TRBJ2-7,13,TRBV10-3
ASSSTGTGPNYGYT,TRBJ1-2,14,TRBV7-9
ASSTGLAGGGQF,TRBJ2-1,12,TRBV5-1
ARSPHRQFSYEQY,TRBJ2-7,13,TRBV5-3
ASSLTPGNYGYT,TRBJ1-2,12,TRBV5-1
ASSPTGNIQY,TRBJ2-4,10,TRBV19
ASSAGLRDRGMNTEAF,TRBJ1-1,16,TRBV9
ASSEVPPNEQF,TRBJ2-1,11,TRBV2
ASSREDRGGGTDTQY,TRBJ2-3,15,TRBV10-1
ASSARLYTGELF,TRBJ2-2,12,TRBV25-1
ASRPTTQGAF,TRBJ1-1,10,TRBV6-4
ASGPGRASWNEQF,TRBJ2-1,13,TRBV7-9
AWSQDFNYEQY,TRBJ2-7,11,TRBV30
ASSDLRTSGEYNEQF,TRBJ2-1,15,TRBV2
ASSYTTGLYNEQF,TRBJ2-1,13,TRBV6-5
ASSETTNEKLF,TRBJ1-4,11,TRBV6-1
ASSSPGGGRDEQY,TRBJ2-7,13,TRBV25-1
ASRIGGGAYEQY,TRBJ2-7,12,TRBV13
ASSPGDSLISYEQY,TRBJ2-7,14,TRBV9
ASSNIGQTYGYT,TRBJ1-2,12,TRBV21-1
ASSLIGGRQPQH,TRBJ1-5,12,TRBV5-6
ASSLTPGNTIY,TRBJ1-3,11,TRBV7-3
ASSYGDRVFPGELF,TRBJ2-2,14,TRBV6-5
ASSLWLLSYNEQF,TRBJ2-1,13,TRBV5-6
ASSLWTGSSYNEQF,TRBJ2-1,14,TRBV7-9
ASSSLGDVGETQY,TRBJ2-5,13,TRBV7-3
ANSSGTPGTSGLKNIQY,TRBJ2-4,17,TRBV10-3
ASSFGTGGPTDTQY,TRBJ2-3,14,TRBV5-1
ASSLSGPMGAQY,TRBJ2-5,12,TRBV7-6
ASSLRVVQASTDTQY,TRBJ2-3,15,TRBV13
ASSPRDSNYGYT,TRBJ1-2,12,TRBV5-1
ASSLGAGPYEQY,TRBJ2-7,12,TRBV7-9
ASSPLRGRGSLKLF,TRBJ1-4,14,TRBV11-2
ASSPPGGLNEQF,TRBJ2-1,12,TRBV11-2